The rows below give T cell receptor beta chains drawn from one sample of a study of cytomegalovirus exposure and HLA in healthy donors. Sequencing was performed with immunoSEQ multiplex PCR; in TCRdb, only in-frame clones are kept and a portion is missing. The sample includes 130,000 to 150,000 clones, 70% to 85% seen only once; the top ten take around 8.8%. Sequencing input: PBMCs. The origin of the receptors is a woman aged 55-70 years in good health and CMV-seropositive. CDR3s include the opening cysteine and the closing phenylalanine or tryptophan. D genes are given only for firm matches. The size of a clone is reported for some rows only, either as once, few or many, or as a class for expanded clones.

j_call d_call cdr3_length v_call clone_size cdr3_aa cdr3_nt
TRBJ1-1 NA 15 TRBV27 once CASSSRVGGVTEAFF TGTGCCAGCAGTTCACGGGTAGGGGGGGTCACTGAAGCTTTCTTT
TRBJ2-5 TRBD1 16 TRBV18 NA CASSPTGQGTGKTQYF TGTGCCAGCTCACCTACCGGACAGGGGACGGGAAAGACCCAGTACTTC
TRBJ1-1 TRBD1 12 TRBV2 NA CARQGAGTEAFF TGTGCCAGGCAGGGGGCAGGAACTGAAGCTTTCTTT
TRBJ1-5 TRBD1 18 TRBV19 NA CASSIPTGGGLFNQPQHF TGTGCCAGTAGTATCCCGACAGGGGGCGGGCTGTTTAATCAGCCCCAGCATTTT
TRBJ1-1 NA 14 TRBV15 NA CATSRDRELTEAFF TGTGCCACCAGCAGAGATCGGGAGCTTACTGAAGCTTTCTTT
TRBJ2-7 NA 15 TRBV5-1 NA CASSPSPQGYYEQYF TGCGCCAGCAGCCCTTCCCCGCAGGGGTACTACGAGCAGTACTTC
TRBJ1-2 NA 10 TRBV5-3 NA CAVGAGGYTF TGTGCAGTCGGAGCGGGCGGCTACACCTTC
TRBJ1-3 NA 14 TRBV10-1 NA CATLPVGPGNTIYF TGCGCCACTCTACCGGTGGGCCCTGGAAACACCATATATTTT
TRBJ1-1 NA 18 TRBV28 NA CASSRPWSRVGRNTEAFF TGTGCCAGCAGTAGACCTTGGTCGAGGGTTGGTAGGAACACTGAAGCTTTCTTT
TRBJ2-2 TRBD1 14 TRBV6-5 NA CAGGTGGQSGELFF TGTGCCGGAGGGACAGGGGGTCAATCCGGGGAGCTGTTTTTT
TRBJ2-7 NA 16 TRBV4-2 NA CASRRDSSSTSYEQYF TGTGCCAGCAGAAGAGACAGTTCTTCTACCTCCTACGAGCAGTACTTC
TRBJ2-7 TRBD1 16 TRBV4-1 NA CASSVPGTGEGDEQYF TGCGCCAGCAGCGTCCCCGGGACAGGGGAGGGGGACGAGCAGTACTTC
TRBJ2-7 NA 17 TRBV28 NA CAAHTPNPAGLPYEQYF TGTGCCGCGCATACTCCCAACCCAGCAGGGCTTCCCTACGAGCAGTACTTC
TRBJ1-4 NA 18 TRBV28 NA CASSNRGGSPSLREKLFF TGTGCCAGCAGTAACCGGGGGGGGTCACCGAGCCTCCGTGAAAAACTGTTTTTT
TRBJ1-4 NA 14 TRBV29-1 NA CSAGQQGSNEKLFF TGCAGCGCAGGACAGCAGGGGTCTAATGAAAAACTGTTTTTT
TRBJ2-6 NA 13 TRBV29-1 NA CSVVLSGANVLTF TGCAGCGTTGTTCTCTCTGGGGCCAACGTCCTGACTTTC
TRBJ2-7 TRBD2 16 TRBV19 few CASSGQTSGRSYEQYF TGTGCCAGTAGTGGACAGACTAGCGGGAGGTCCTACGAGCAGTACTTC
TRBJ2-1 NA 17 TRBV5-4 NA CASSNPVEVDSYNEQFF TGTGCCAGCAGCAACCCCGTTGAGGTGGACTCCTACAATGAGCAGTTCTTC
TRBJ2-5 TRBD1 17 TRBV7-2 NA CASSPRGKYRGMETQYF TGTGCCAGCAGCCCCAGGGGGAAATACAGGGGCATGGAGACCCAGTACTTC
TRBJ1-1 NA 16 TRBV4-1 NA CASSQALVGGAPEAFF TGCGCCAGCAGCCAGGCACTGGTCGGGGGGGCCCCTGAAGCTTTCTTT
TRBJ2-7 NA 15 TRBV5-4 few CASSLYPSAAYEQYF TGTGCCAGCAGCTTATATCCTAGCGCGGCCTACGAGCAGTACTTC
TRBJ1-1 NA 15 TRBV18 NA CASSPSTGAGTEAFF TGTGCCAGCTCACCGTCGACAGGAGCGGGGACTGAAGCTTTCTTT
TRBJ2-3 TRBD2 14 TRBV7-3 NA CASSKGLAGDTQYF TGTGCCAGCAGCAAGGGACTAGCGGGAGATACGCAGTATTTT
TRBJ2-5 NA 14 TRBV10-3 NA CAISTTGSQETQYF TGTGCCATCAGTACAACAGGGTCACAAGAGACCCAGTACTTC
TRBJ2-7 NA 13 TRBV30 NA CAWAAGTIYEQYF TGTGCCTGGGCGGCGGGGACGATCTACGAGCAGTACTTC
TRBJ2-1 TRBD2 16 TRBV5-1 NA CASSLAGGPRYNEQFF TGCGCCAGCAGCTTGGCGGGAGGGCCGCGCTACAATGAGCAGTTCTTC
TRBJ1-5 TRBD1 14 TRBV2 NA CASSQTGGVEPQHF TGTGCCAGCAGCCAGACAGGGGGCGTGGAGCCCCAGCATTTT
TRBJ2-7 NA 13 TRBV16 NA CASSPLQSYEQYF TGTGCCAGCAGTCCCCTCCAGTCCTACGAGCAGTACTTC
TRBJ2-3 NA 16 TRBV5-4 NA CASSLDYPGGADTQYF TGTGCCAGCAGCTTGGACTATCCGGGGGGCGCAGATACGCAGTATTTT
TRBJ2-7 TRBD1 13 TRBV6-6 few CASSYDRGHEQYF TGTGCCAGCAGTTACGACAGGGGGCACGAGCAGTACTTC
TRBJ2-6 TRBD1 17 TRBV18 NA CASSPGQPSSGANVLTF TGTGCCAGCTCACCGGGACAGCCTAGCTCTGGGGCCAACGTCCTGACTTTC
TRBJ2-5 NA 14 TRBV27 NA CASRLTQGRETQYF TGTGCCAGCAGACTGACCCAGGGGAGAGAGACCCAGTACTTC
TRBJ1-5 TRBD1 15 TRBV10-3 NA CAIRGTGYSNQPQHF TGTGCCATCAGGGGGACAGGGTATAGCAATCAGCCCCAGCATTTT
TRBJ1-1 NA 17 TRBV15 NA CATSRDIGGPQNTEAFF TGTGCCACCAGCAGAGATATAGGGGGTCCACAGAACACTGAAGCTTTCTTT
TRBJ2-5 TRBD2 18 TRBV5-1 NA CASSPGLAGRSREETQYF TGCGCCAGCAGCCCTGGGCTAGCGGGACGGTCTCGTGAGGAGACCCAGTACTTC
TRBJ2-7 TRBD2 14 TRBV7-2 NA CASTPSGSSYEQYF TGTGCCAGCACCCCTAGCGGGAGCTCCTACGAGCAGTACTTC
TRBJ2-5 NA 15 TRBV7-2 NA CASSLLGGGGETQYF TGTGCCAGCAGCTTACTCGGCGGGGGCGGTGAGACCCAGTACTTC
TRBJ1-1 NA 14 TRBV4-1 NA CASSPWEGAPEAFF TGCGCCAGCAGTCCTTGGGAGGGAGCCCCTGAAGCTTTCTTT
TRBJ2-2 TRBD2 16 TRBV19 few CASTRGSGRPSGELFF TGTGCCAGTACCCGGGGGAGCGGGAGGCCCTCCGGGGAGCTGTTTTTT
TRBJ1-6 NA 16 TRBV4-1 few CASSQDHQGFNSPLHF TGCGCCAGCAGCCAAGATCACCAGGGGTTTAATTCACCCCTCCACTTT
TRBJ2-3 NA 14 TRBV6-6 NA CASTMDTSTDTQYF TGTGCCAGCACTATGGACACGTCCACAGATACGCAGTATTTT
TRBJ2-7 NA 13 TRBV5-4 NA CASSASHSYEQYF TGTGCCAGCAGCGCTAGCCACTCCTACGAGCAGTACTTC
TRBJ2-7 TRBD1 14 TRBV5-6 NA CASSLGQGAYEQYF TGTGCCAGCAGCTTGGGGCAGGGGGCCTACGAGCAGTACTTC
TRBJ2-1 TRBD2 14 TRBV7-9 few CASSTPGGWFEQFF TGTGCCAGCAGCACCCCGGGAGGGTGGTTTGAGCAGTTCTTC
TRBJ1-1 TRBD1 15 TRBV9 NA CASSPRQGANTEAFF TGTGCCAGCAGCCCCCGACAGGGAGCAAACACTGAAGCTTTCTTT
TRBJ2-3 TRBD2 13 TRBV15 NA CATSRLGLAAQYF TGTGCCACCAGCAGATTAGGACTAGCGGCGCAGTATTTT
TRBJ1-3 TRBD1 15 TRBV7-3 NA CASSPQGASGNTIYF TGTGCCAGCAGCCCTCAGGGGGCGTCCGGAAACACCATATATTTT
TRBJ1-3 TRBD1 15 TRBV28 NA CASSRQGSAGNTIYF TGTGCCAGCAGTCGACAGGGGTCAGCTGGAAACACCATATATTTT
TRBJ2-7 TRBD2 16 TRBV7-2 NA CASSLEGAGGNYEQYF TGTGCCAGCAGCTTAGAAGGAGCGGGAGGGAACTACGAGCAGTACTTC
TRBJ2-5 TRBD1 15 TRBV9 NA CASNSTGTRGETQYF TGTGCCAGCAACTCGACCGGGACCAGGGGGGAGACCCAGTACTTC
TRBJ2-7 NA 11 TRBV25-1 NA CASSGALWQYF TGTGCCAGCAGTGGGGCGCTTTGGCAGTACTTC
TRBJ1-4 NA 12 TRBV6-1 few CASSETRITLFF TGTGCCAGCAGTGAGACGAGGATAACTCTGTTTTTT
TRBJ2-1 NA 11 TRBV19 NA CASSISLEQFF TGTGCCAGTAGTATCTCGCTAGAGCAGTTCTTC
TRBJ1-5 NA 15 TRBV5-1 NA CASSHTGDSNQPQHF TGCGCCAGCAGTCACACGGGGGATAGCAATCAGCCCCAGCATTTT